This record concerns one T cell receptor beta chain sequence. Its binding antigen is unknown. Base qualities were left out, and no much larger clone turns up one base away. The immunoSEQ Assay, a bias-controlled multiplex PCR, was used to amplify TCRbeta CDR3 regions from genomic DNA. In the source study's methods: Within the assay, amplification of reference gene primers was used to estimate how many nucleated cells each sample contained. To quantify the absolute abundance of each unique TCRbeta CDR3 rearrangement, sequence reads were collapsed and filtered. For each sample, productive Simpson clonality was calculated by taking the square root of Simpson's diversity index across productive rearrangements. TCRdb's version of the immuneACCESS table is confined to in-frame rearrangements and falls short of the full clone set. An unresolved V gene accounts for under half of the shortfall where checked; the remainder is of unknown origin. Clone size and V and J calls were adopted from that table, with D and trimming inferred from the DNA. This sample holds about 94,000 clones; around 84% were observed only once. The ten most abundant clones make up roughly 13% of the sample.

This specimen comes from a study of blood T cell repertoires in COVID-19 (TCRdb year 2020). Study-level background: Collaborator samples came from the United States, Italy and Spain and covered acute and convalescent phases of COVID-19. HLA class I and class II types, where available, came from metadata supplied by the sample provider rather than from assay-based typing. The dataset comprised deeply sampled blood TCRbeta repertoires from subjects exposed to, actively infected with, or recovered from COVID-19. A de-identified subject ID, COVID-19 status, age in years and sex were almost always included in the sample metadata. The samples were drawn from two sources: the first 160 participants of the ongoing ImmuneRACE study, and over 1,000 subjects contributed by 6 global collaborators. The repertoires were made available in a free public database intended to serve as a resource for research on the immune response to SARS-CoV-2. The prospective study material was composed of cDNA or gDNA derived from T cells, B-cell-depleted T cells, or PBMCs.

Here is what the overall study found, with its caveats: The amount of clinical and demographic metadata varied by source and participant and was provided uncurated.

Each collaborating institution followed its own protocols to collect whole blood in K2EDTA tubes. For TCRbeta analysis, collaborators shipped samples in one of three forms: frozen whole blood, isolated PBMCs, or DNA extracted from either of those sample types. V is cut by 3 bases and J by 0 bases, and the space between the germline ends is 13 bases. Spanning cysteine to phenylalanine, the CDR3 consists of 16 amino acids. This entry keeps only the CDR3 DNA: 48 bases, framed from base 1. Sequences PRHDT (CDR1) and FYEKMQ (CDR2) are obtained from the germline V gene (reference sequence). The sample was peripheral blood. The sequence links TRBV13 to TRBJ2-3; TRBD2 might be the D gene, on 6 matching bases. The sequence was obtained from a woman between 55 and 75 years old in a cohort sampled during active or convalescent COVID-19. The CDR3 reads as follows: CASSFYSGASTDTQYF. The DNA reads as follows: TGTGCCAGCAGCTTCTATAGCGGAGCTAGCACAGATACGCAGTATTTT.